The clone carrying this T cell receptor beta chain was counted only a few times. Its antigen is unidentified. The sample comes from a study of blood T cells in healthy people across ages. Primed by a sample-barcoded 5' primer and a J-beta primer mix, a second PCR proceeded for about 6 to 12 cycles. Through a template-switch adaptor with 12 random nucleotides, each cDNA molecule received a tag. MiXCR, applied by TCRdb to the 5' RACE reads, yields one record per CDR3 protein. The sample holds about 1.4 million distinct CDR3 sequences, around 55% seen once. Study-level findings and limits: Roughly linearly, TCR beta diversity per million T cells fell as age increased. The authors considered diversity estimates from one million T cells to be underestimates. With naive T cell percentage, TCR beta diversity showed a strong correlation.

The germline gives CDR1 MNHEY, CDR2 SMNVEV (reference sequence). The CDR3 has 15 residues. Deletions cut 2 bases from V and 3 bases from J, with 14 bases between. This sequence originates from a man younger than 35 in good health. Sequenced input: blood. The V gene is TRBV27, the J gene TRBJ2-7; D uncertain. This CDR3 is CASSLTGPGFYEQYF. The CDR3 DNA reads TGTGCCAGCAGTTTAACCGGTCCTGGATTCTACGAGCAGTACTTC.